Detailed here is one T cell receptor beta chain. The antigen is not known. Trimming at V came to 1 base and at J to 7 bases, leaving 2 bases not matched to a gene. CDR3 size: 13 residues. The data are from a study of T cell responses to AZD1222 COVID-19 vaccine. Study results and limitations: After two AZD1222 doses, spike-specific TCR breadth and depth rose versus day 0.

The repertoire was sequenced with immunoSEQ multiplex PCR; TCRdb's copy has only in-frame clones and lacks some. This table has 95,000 or so clones, under 90% appearing once. The clonotype was recovered from an adult in good health. The sequencing here drew on peripheral blood, taken on day 0 of MenACWY control vaccination. V and J are TRBV12-3 or TRBV12-4 and TRBJ2-7, with TRBD1 identical over 9 bases. The CDR3 DNA follows: TGTGCCAGCAGTTTAGGGACAGGGGAAGAGCAGTACTTC. Protein: CASSLGTGEEQYF.